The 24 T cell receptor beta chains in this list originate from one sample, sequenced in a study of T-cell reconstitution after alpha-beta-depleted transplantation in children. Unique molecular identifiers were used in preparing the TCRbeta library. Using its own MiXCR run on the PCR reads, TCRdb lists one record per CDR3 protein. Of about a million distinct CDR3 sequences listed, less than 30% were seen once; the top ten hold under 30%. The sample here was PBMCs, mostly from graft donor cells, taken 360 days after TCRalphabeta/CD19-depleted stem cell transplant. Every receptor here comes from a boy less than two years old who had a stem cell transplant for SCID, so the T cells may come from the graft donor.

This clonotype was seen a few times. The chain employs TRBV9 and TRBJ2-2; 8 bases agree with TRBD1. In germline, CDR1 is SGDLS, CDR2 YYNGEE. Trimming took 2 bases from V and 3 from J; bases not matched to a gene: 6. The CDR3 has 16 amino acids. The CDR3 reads CASSVRDRSDTGELFF. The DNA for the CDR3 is TGTGCCAGCAGCGTCCGGGACAGGTCGGACACCGGGGAGCTGTTTTTT.

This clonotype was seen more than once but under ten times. CDR3 DNA: TGTGCCAGCAGCTTAGAAGGGAATGGCTACACCTTC. Protein product: CASSLEGNGYTF. This chain uses TRBV7-2 with TRBJ1-2; D uncertain. The CDR3 is made up of 12 amino acids. Germline assignment: CDR1 SGHTA and CDR2 FQGNSA. V lost 1 base and J lost 6, with 6 bases in between.

CDR3 protein: CASSYSRLNTEAFF. CDR3 DNA sequence: TGTGCCAGCAGTTACTCTCGGCTGAACACTGAAGCTTTCTTT. V gene TRBV6-5 combines with J gene TRBJ1-1; D is unresolved. The V end was cut by 0 bases, the J end by 0 bases, with 5 bases between. The CDR3 is 14 amino acids. Germline V lookup: CDR1 MNHEY, CDR2 SVGAGI.

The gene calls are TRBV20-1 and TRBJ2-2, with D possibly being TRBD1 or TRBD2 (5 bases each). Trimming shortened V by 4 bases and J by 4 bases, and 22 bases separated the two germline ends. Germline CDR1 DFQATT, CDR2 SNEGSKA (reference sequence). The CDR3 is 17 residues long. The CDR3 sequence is CSAKPLQDFLFTGELFF. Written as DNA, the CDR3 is TGCAGTGCTAAACCGCTACAGGACTTTTTATTCACCGGGGAGCTGTTTTTT.

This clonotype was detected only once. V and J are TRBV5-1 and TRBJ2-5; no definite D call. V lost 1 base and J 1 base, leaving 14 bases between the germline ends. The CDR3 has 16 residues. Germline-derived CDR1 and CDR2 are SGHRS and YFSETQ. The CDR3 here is CASSLKARASQETQYF. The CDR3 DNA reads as TGCGCCAGCAGCTTGAAAGCACGGGCTAGCCAAGAGACCCAGTACTTC. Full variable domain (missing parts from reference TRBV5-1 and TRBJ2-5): KAGVTQTPRYLIKTRGQQVTLSCSPISGHRSVSWYQQTPGQGLQFLFEYFSETQRNKGNFPGRFSGRQFSNSRSEMNVSTLELGDSALYLCASSLKARASQETQYFGPGTRLLVL.

The CDR3 DNA reads as TGTGCCAGCAGCGTCGGGACTAGCGGGGGGGAGCTGTTTTTT. Amino acids: CASSVGTSGGELFF. The gene calls are TRBV7-2 and TRBJ2-2; 12 nucleotides agree with TRBD2. The V segment lost 5 bases and the J segment 8 bases; nucleotides outside the gene matches: 3. The CDR3 extends over 14 amino acids. Germline V CDR1 and CDR2: SGHTA, FQGNSA.

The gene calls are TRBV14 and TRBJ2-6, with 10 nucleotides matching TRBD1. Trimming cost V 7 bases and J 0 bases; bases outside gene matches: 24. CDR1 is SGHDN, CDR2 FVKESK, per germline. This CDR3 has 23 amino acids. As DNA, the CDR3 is TGTGCCAGCATCCCTCATCCCCACGCGACAGGGGGCCCGGGGTTCTCTGGGGCCAACGTCCTGACTTTC. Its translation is CASIPHPHATGGPGFSGANVLTF.

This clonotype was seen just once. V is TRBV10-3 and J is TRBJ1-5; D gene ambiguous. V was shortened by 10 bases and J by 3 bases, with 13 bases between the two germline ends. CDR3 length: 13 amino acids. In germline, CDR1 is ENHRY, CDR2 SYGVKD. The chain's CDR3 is CATGGSNNQPQHF. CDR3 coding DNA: TGTGCCACCGGCGGCAGTAACAATCAGCCCCAGCATTTT.

The CDR3 region is CASSLRELAGLKEETQYF. CDR3 nucleotide sequence: TGTGCCAGCAGTTTACGTGAACTAGCGGGGCTAAAAGAAGAGACCCAGTACTTC. This rearrangement joins TRBV28 to TRBJ2-5, with 10 nucleotides matching TRBD2. Trimming at V came to 2 bases and at J to 3 bases, leaving 12 bases not matched to a gene. The CDR3 totals 18 residues. Germline V gives CDR1 MDHEN, CDR2 SYDVKM.

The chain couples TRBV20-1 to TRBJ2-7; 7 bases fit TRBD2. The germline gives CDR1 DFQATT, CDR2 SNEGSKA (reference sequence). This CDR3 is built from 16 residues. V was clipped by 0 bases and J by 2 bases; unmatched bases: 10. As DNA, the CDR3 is TGCAGTGCTAGAGATTGGACGGGGGGATTCCCCTACGAGCAGTACTTC. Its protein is CSARDWTGGFPYEQYF.

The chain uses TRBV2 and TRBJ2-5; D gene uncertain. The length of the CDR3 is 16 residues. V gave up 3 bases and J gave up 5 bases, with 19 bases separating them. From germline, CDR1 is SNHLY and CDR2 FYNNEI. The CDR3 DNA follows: TGTGCCAGCAGTGACGGTCCCCGCTTCCCCGACGAGACCCAGTACTTC. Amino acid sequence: CASSDGPRFPDETQYF.

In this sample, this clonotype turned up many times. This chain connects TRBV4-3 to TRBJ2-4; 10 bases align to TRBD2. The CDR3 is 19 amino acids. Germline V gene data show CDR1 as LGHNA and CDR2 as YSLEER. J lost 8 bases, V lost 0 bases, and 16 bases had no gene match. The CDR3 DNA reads TGCGCCAGCAGCCAAGATCCGGCGCCTAGCGGGGGCTTGAGGGACATTCAGTACTTC. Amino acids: CASSQDPAPSGGLRDIQYF.

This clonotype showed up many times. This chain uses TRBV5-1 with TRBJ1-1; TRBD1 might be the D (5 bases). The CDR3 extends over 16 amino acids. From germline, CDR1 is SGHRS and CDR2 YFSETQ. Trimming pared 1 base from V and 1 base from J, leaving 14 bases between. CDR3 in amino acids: CASSLLLGQTNTEAFF. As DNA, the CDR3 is TGCGCCAGCAGCTTGCTGTTGGGGCAGACGAACACTGAAGCTTTCTTT.

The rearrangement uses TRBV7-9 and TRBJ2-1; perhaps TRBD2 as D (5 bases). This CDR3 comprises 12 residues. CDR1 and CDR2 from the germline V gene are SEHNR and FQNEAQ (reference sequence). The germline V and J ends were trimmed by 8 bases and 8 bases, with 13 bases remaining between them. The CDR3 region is CASRPWRDEQFF. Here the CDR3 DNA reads TGTGCCAGCCGTCCCTGGCGGGATGAGCAGTTCTTC.

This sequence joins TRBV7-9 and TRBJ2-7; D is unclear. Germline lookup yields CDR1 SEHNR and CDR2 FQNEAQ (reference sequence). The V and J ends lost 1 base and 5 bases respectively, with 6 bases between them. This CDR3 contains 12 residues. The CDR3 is CASSLERNEQYF. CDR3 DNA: TGTGCCAGCAGCTTAGAACGAAACGAGCAGTACTTC.

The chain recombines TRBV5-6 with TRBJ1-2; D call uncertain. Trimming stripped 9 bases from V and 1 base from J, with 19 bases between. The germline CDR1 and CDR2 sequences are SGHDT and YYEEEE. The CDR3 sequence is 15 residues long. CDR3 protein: CATQRQQAFNYGYTF. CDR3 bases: TGTGCCACTCAACGGCAGCAAGCCTTTAACTATGGCTACACCTTC.

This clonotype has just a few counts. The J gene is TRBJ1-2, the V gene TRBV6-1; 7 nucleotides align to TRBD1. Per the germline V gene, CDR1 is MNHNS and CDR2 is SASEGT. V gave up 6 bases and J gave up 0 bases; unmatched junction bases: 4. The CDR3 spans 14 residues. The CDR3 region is CASRTGPSNYGYTF. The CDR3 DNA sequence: TGTGCCAGCAGGACAGGGCCGTCTAACTATGGCTACACCTTC.

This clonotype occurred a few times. DNA of the CDR3: TGTGCCAGCAGTTACTCGAGTGCAACTGGGGCCAACGTCCTGACTTTC. It encodes CASSYSSATGANVLTF. The chain recombines TRBV6-5 with TRBJ2-6; D is undetermined. There are 16 residues in the CDR3. From germline, CDR1 is MNHEY and CDR2 SVGAGI. V was trimmed by 0 bases and J by 2 bases, leaving 8 bases between them.

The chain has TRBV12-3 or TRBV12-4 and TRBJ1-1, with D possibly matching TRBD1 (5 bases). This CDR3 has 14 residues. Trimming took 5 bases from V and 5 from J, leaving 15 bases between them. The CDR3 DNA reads TGTGCCAGCAGTGAGGCGTTTGAGGGGACTGAAGCTTTCTTT. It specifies CASSEAFEGTEAFF.

The CDR3 sequence: CASSQVFVNTEAFF. As DNA, the CDR3 is TGCGCCAGCAGCCAAGTCTTTGTGAACACTGAAGCTTTCTTT. V gene TRBV4-1 combines with J gene TRBJ1-1; D remains ambiguous. Germline CDR1 MGHRA, CDR2 YSYEKL. Trimming removed 1 base from V and 0 bases from J, with 6 bases in between. This CDR3 is built from 14 residues.

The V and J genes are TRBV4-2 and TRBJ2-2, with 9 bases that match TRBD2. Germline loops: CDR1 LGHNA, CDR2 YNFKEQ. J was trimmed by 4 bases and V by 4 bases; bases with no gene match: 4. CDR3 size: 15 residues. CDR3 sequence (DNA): TGTGCCAGCAGCCTAGCGGGGGCAGGCACCGGGGAGCTGTTTTTT. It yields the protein CASSLAGAGTGELFF.

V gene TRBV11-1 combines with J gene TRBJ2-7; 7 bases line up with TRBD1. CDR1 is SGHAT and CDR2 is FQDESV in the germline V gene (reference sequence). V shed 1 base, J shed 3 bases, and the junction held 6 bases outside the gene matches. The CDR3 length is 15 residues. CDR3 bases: TGTGCCAGCAGCTTAGGACAGGGTCACGGCTACGAGCAGTACTTC. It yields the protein CASSLGQGHGYEQYF. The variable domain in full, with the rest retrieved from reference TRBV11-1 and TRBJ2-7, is EAEVAQSPRYKITEKSQAVAFWCDPISGHATLYWYRQILGQGPELLVQFQDESVVDDSQLPKDRFSAERLKGVDSTLKIQPAELGDSAMYLCASSLGQGHGYEQYFGPGTRLTVT.

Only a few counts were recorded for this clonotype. CDR3 amino acids: CASSLQFREYEQYF. CDR3 DNA: TGTGCCAGCAGCCTCCAGTTTCGAGAATACGAGCAGTACTTC. V is TRBV5-4 and J is TRBJ2-7; no reliable D call. V was pared by 4 bases and J by 4 bases, with 15 bases between. The germline V gene has CDR1 SGHNT and CDR2 YYREEE (reference sequence). The CDR3 covers 14 residues.

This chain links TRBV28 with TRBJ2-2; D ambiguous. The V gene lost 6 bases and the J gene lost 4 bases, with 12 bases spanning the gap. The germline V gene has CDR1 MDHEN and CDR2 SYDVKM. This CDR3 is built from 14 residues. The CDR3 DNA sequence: TGTGCCAGCAGCCTGGGCAGGTCCACCGGGGAGCTGTTTTTT. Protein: CASSLGRSTGELFF.